What follows are 14 T cell receptor beta chains derived from one specimen sequenced in a study of regulatory T cells in long-lasting Graves disease. CDR3-region Arm-PCR and iRepertoire HTBI primers produced the TCR beta libraries. One entry per CDR3 protein, called by TCRdb with MiXCR from the multiplex PCR reads. The data hold about 540,000 distinct CDR3 sequences, with about 13% observed a single time. The time point: newly diagnosed GD, antithyroid drugs for less than 3 months. RNA from PBMCs was the source of the TCR library. A further study also used this sample, focusing on T cells in Graves' hyperthyroidism and ophthalmopathy.

The sequencing used peripheral blood mononuclear cells (PBMCs), collected at new diagnosis, from a patient treated with antithyroid drugs. These TCRs come from a man aged 25 to 40 with Graves disease.

This clonotype was seen many times. The rearrangement uses TRBV7-9 and TRBJ2-7, with 10 bases matching TRBD2. V lost 5 bases, J lost 3 bases, and 7 bases stayed unmatched. CDR3 length: 15 amino acids. Germline lookup yields CDR1 SEHNR and CDR2 FQNEAQ (reference sequence). The DNA of the CDR3 is TGTGCCAGCAGCCTAACTAGCGGGGCCCTCTACGAGCAGTACTTC. The encoded protein is CASSLTSGALYEQYF.

The chain combines TRBV20-1 with TRBJ2-3; the D gene could be TRBD1 or TRBD2 (5 bases each). Germline V CDR1 and CDR2: DFQATT, SNEGSKA (reference sequence). The V and J ends lost 7 bases and 0 bases respectively, with 11 bases between them. This CDR3 comprises 13 residues. CDR3 in amino acids: CSGGESSTDTQYF. CDR3 nucleotide sequence: TGCAGTGGAGGGGAGAGCAGCACAGATACGCAGTATTTT.

This clonotype was seen only once. The V and J genes are TRBV5-4 and TRBJ1-6, with D perhaps TRBD1 (6 bases). V gave up 6 bases and J gave up 7 bases, with 23 bases separating them. The CDR3 loop spans 17 amino acids. CDR1 SGHNT and CDR2 YYREEE come from the germline V gene (reference sequence). CDR3 sequence: CASNNGLAGARNSPLHF. DNA for the CDR3: TGTGCCAGCAATAACGGATTGGCAGGGGCGCGGAATTCACCCCTCCACTTT.

This clonotype was counted many times. V gene TRBV2 combines with J gene TRBJ2-5, with D tentatively TRBD2 (5 bases). CDR1 and CDR2 (germline): SNHLY, FYNNEI. The CDR3 runs to 12 residues. CDR3 nucleotides: TGTGCGGGAGTGCAGGTCGGGGAGACCCAGTACTTC. Translated: CAGVQVGETQYF. The variable domain in full, completed from reference TRBV2 and TRBJ2-5, reads EPEVTQTPSHQVTQMGQEVILRCVPISNHLYFYWYRQILGQKVEFLVSFYNNEISEKSEIFDDQFSVERPDGSNFTLKIRSTKLEDSAMYFCAGVQVGETQYFGPGTRLLVL.

Note on this clonotype: A much larger clone sits a single nucleotide away, making a read error possible. The rearrangement links TRBV2 to TRBJ1-2, with 8 bases lining up with TRBD1. The CDR3 has 12 amino acids. Looked up from germline, CDR1 is SNHLY and CDR2 is FYNNEI. The CDR3 DNA reads as TGTGCCAGAGGACAGGGCAACTATGGCAACACCTTC. This sequence encodes CARGQGNYGNTF.

Remarks on this clonotype: A read error is the likely source, as a far larger clone sits one nucleotide away. V gene TRBV28 combines with J gene TRBJ2-3; TRBD1 matches at 8 bases. The last part of the DNA fits TRBJ2-7 better; the J call may be wrong. Germline CDR1 is MDHEN and CDR2 is SYDVKM. This CDR3 comprises 15 residues. CDR3 sequence reads: CVSRRPGQGSYEQYF. The CDR3, as DNA: TGTGTCAGCAGACGACCTGGACAGGGTTCATACGAGCAGTACTTC.

At least ten counts were recorded for this clonotype. J is TRBJ1-5 and V is TRBV5-6; D gene ambiguous. This CDR3 has 13 residues. Per germline, CDR1 SGHDT and CDR2 YYEEEE. Trimming took off 3 bases at V and 5 bases at J, with 9 bases between the two ends. This CDR3 is CASSWEDDQPQHF. CDR3 sequence (DNA): TGTGCCAGCAGCTGGGAGGATGATCAGCCCCAGCATTTT.

The gene calls are TRBV20-1 and TRBJ2-7, with D tentatively TRBD2 (6 bases). CDR1 is DFQATT, CDR2 SNEGSKA, per germline (reference sequence). The CDR3 is 14 amino acids. V lost 6 bases to trimming and J lost 5 bases, with 20 bases between them. The chain's CDR3 is CSASVTSIGDEQYF. CDR3 DNA sequence: TGCAGTGCCTCCGTCACTAGCATTGGGGACGAGCAGTACTTC.

For this clonotype: The final CDR3 position lacks the conserved phenylalanine or tryptophan, pointing to a likely read error. This chain joins TRBV7-9 and TRBJ1-2; 7 bases are a match to TRBD1. V gave up 5 bases and J gave up 5 bases; unmatched junction bases: 5. Germline CDR1 reads SEHNR; CDR2 reads FQNEAQ (reference sequence). CDR3 size: 13 residues. The CDR3 sequence is CASSPGTDYGYTS. For the CDR3, the DNA is TGTGCCAGCAGCCCCGGGACAGATTATGGCTACACCTCC.

This clonotype was counted at least ten times. The V gene is TRBV24-1, the J gene TRBJ2-7; 11 bases map to TRBD2. The CDR3 sequence is 19 residues long. Trimming cost V 3 bases and J 2 bases; bases outside gene matches: 14. Germline CDR1 KGHDR, CDR2 SFDVKD. The CDR3 reads CATSDPRPEQLAGAYEQYF. The CDR3 coding sequence is TGTGCCACCAGTGATCCCCGTCCCGAACAACTAGCGGGGGCCTACGAGCAGTACTTC.

This clonotype was detected many times. The genes are TRBV18 and TRBJ2-1; tentatively, D is TRBD2 (6 bases). Trimming took 2 bases from V and 5 from J, leaving 13 bases between them. The CDR3 consists of 15 residues. In germline, CDR1 is KGHSH, CDR2 LQKENI. The CDR3 here is CASSPSGQRDNEQFF. The CDR3 DNA follows: TGTGCCAGCTCACCAAGTGGGCAGCGGGACAATGAGCAGTTCTTC.

The V and J genes are TRBV10-3 and TRBJ2-2, with D possibly being TRBD1 or TRBD2 (5 bases each). This CDR3 spans 13 amino acids. The ends were cut back, 8 bases at V and 1 base at J, with 8 bases in the middle. The germline V gene encodes CDR1 ENHRY and CDR2 SYGVKD. In nucleotides, the CDR3 is TGTGCCATCCGGGACGGGAACACCGGGGAGCTGTTTTTT. Amino acid sequence: CAIRDGNTGELFF.

The CDR3 DNA follows: TGCAGTGCCCGGACAGATGGCTACACCTTC. As protein: CSARTDGYTF. The rearrangement uses TRBV20-1 and TRBJ1-2; a weak D match, TRBD1 (6 bases). Germline-derived CDR1 and CDR2 are DFQATT and SNEGSKA (reference sequence). Trimming took 6 bases from V and 6 from J, leaving 8 bases between them. CDR3 size: 10 residues.

This chain connects TRBV29-1 to TRBJ2-7, with a tentative D call TRBD1 (5 bases). This CDR3 spans 13 amino acids. Germline V gives CDR1 SQVTM, CDR2 ANQGSEA. Between the trimmed V and J ends, which lost 0 bases and 5 bases, there was a span of 11 bases. The CDR3 reads CSVEDSPRDEQYF. The CDR3 bases are TGCAGCGTTGAAGATTCCCCCAGGGACGAGCAGTACTTC.